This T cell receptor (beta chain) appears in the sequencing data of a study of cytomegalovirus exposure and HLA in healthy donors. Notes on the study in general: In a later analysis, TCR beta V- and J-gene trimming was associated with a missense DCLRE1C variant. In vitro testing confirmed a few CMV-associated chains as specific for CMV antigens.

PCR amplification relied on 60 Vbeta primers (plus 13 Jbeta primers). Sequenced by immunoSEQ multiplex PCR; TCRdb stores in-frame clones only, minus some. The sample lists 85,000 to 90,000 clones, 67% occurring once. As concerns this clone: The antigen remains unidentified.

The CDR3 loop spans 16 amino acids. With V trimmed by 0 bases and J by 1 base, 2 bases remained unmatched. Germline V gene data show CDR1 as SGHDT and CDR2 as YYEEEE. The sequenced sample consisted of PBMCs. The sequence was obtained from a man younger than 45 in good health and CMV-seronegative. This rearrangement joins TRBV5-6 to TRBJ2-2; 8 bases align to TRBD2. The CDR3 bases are TGTGCCAGCAGCTTGGCGCGGGAGGTGAACACCGGGGAGCTGTTTTTT. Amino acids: CASSLAREVNTGELFF.